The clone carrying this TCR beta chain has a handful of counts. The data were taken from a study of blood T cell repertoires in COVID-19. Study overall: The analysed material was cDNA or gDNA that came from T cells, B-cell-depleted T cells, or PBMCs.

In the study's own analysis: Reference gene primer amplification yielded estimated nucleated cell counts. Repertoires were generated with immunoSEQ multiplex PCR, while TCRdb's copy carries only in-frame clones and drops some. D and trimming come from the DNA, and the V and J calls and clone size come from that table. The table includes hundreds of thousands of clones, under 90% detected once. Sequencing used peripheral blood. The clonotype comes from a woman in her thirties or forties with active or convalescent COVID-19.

The CDR3 loop reads CASSLRTDTTGNTIYF. The CDR3 nucleotides are TGTGCCAGCTCACTACGGACGGACACTACTGGAAACACCATATATTTT. The genes are TRBV18 and TRBJ1-3, with D maybe TRBD1 (5 bases). The CDR3 has 16 residues. Trimming took 4 bases from V and 2 from J, leaving 15 bases between them. Germline lookup yields CDR1 KGHSH and CDR2 LQKENI.